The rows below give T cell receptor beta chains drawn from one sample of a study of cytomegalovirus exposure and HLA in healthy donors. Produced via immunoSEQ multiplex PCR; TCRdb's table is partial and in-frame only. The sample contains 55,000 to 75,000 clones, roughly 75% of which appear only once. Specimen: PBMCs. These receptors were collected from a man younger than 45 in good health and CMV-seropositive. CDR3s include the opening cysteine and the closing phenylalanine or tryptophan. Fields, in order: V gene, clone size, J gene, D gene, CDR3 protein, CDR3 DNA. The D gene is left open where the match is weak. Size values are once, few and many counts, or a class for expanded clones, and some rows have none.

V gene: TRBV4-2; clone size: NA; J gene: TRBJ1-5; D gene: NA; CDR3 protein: CASSQDLGTRQPQHF; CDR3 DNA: TGTGCCAGCAGCCAAGATCTGGGGACTAGGCAGCCCCAGCATTTT
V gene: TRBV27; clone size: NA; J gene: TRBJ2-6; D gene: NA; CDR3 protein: CASSPSGVTGANVLTF; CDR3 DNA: TGTGCCAGCAGTCCCTCAGGGGTCACCGGGGCCAACGTCCTGACTTTC
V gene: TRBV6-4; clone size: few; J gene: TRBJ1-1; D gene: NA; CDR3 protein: CASSDSGLPNTEAFF; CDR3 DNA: TGTGCCAGCAGTGACTCGGGCCTCCCGAACACTGAAGCTTTCTTT
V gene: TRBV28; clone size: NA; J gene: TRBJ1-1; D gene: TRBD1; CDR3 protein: CASSLRTGGTDTEAFF; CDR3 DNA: TGTGCCAGCAGTTTGCGGACAGGGGGTACGGACACTGAAGCTTTCTTT
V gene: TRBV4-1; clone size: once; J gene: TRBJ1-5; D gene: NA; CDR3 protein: CASSQDGRFNQPQHF; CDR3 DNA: TGCGCCAGCAGCCAAGATGGCCGCTTTAATCAGCCCCAGCATTTT
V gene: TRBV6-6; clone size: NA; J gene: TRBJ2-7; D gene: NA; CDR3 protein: CASSYSSEQYF; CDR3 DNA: TGTGCCAGCAGTTACTCGAGCGAGCAGTACTTC
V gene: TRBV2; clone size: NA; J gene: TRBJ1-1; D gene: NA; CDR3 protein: CASSYVTGNTEAFF; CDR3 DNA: TGTGCCAGCAGTTACGTGACAGGGAACACTGAAGCTTTCTTT
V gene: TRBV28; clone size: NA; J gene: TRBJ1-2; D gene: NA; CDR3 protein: CAISYGIYGYTF; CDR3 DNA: TGTGCCATTTCTTACGGGATCTATGGCTACACCTTC
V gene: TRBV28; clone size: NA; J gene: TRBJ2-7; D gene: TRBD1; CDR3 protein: CAAQGQVIYEQYF; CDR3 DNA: TGTGCAGCCCAGGGACAGGTGATCTACGAGCAGTACTTC
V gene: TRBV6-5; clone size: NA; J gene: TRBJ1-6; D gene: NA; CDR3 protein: CASSYSGGSYNSPLHF; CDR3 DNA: TGTGCCAGCAGTTACTCCGGGGGCTCCTATAATTCACCCCTCCACTTT
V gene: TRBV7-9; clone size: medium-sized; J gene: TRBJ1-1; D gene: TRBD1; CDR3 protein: CASSSGQGTEAFF; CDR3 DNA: TGTGCCAGCAGTTCCGGACAGGGCACTGAAGCTTTCTTT
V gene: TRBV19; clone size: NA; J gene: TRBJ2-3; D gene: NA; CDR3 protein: CASSGTQPDTQYF; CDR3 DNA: TGTGCCAGCTCCGGGACACAACCAGATACGCAGTATTTT
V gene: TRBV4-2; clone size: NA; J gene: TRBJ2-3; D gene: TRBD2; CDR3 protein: CASSSGTSGDTQYF; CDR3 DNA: TGTGCCAGCAGCTCCGGGACTAGCGGAGATACGCAGTATTTT
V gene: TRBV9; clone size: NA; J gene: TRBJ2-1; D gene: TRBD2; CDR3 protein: CASSAPPSGGEQFF; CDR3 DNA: TGTGCCAGCAGCGCTCCTCCTAGCGGGGGGGAGCAGTTCTTC
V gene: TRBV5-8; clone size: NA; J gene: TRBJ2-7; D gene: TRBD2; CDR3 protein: CASSLAYTSGGDYEQYF; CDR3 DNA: TGTGCCAGCAGCTTGGCGTACACTAGCGGGGGGGACTACGAGCAGTACTTC
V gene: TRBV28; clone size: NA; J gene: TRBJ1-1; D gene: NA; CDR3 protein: CASSLSGEAFF; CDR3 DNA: TGTGCCAGCAGTTTATCCGGGGAAGCTTTCTTT
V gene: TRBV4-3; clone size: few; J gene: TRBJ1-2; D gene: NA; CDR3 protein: CASSQDPRYGYTF; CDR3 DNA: TGCGCCAGCAGCCAAGATCCTCGGTATGGCTACACCTTC
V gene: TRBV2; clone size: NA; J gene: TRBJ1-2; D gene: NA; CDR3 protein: CASTRGSYRALGYTF; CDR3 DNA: TGTGCCAGCACAAGGGGCTCATACAGGGCCTTAGGCTACACCTTC
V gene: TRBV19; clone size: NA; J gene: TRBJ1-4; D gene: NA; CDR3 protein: CASTQASTNEKLFF; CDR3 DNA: TGTGCCAGTACCCAAGCATCAACTAATGAAAAACTGTTTTTT
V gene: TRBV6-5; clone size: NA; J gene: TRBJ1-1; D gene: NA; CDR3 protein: CASSYSGWGGAFF; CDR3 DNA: TGTGCCAGCAGTTACTCTGGATGGGGGGGGGCTTTCTTT
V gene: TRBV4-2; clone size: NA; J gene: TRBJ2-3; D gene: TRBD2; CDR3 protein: CASSQAGTSGADTQYF; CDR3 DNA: TGTGCCAGCAGCCAAGCAGGGACTAGCGGGGCAGATACGCAGTATTTT
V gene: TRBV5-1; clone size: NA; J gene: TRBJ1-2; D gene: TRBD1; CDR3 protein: CASSFLGQGNGYTF; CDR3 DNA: TGCGCCAGCAGCTTCCTCGGACAGGGGAATGGCTACACCTTC
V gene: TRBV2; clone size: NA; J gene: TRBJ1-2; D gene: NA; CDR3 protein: CASSEKGGYGYTF; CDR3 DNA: TGTGCCAGCAGTGAAAAAGGCGGCTATGGCTACACCTTC
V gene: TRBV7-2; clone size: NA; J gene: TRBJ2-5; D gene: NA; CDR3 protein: CASSWGRGGLTQETQYF; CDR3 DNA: TGTGCCAGCAGCTGGGGGAGGGGGGGCCTAACCCAAGAGACCCAGTACTTC
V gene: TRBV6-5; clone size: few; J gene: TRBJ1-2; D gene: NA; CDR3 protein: CASNQGPGFGYGYTF; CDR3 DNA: TGTGCCAGCAACCAAGGGCCAGGGTTTGGCTATGGCTACACCTTC
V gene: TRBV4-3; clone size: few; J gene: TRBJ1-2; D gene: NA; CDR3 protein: CASSPRSVGCGYTF; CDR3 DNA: TGCGCCAGCAGCCCGCGGTCCGTTGGGTGTGGCTACACCTTC
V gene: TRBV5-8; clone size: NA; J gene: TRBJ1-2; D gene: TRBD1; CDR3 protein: CASSSRQGGYTF; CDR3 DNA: TGTGCCAGCAGCTCTAGACAGGGAGGCTACACCTTC
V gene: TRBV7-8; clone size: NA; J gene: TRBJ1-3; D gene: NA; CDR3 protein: CASSPLSRGYSGNTIYF; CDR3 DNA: TGTGCCAGCAGCCCACTCAGCCGGGGATACTCTGGAAACACCATATATTTT
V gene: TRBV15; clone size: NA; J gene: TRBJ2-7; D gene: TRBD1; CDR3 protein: CATSRIRQGTDEQYF; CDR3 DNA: TGTGCCACCAGCAGGATCAGACAGGGGACAGACGAGCAGTACTTC
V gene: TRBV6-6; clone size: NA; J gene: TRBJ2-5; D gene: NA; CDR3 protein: CASSLNSHYQETQYF; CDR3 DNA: TGTGCCAGCAGTCTGAACAGTCATTACCAAGAGACCCAGTACTTC
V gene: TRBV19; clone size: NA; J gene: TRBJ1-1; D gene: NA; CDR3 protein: CASSIVGGAINTEAFF; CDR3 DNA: TGTGCCAGTAGTATAGTGGGGGGAGCGATTAACACTGAAGCTTTCTTT
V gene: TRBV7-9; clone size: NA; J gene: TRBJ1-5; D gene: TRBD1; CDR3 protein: CASSITSGQGTATQHF; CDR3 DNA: TGTGCCAGCAGCATCACCTCGGGACAGGGAACGGCCACCCAGCATTTT
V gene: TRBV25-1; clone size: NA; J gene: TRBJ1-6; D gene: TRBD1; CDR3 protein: CASRGQNSPLHF; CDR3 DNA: TGTGCCAGCAGGGGACAGAATTCACCCCTCCACTTT
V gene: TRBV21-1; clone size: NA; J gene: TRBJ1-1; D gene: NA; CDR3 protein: CASSKGRTGGLGEAFF; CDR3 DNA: TGTGCCAGCAGCAAAGGGAGGACAGGGGGACTGGGTGAAGCTTTCTTT
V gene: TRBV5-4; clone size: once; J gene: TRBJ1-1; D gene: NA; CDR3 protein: CASSLGGLIEAFF; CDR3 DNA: TGTGCCAGCAGCTTGGGGGGACTCATTGAAGCTTTCTTT
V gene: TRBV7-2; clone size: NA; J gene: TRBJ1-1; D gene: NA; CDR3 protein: CASSLGEAEAFF; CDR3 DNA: TGTGCCAGCAGCTTAGGAGAAGCTGAAGCTTTCTTT
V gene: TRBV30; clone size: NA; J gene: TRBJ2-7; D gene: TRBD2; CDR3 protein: CAWSSGLAGSYEQYF; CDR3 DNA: TGTGCCTGGAGTTCCGGACTAGCGGGCTCCTACGAGCAGTACTTC
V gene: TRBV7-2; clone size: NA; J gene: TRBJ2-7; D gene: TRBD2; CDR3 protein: CASSSLSGGVSEQYF; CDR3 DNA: TGTGCCAGCAGCTCCCTTAGCGGGGGGGTATCTGAGCAGTACTTC
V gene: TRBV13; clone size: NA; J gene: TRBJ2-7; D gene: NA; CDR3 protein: CASSYRVLYEQYF; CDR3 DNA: TGTGCCAGCTCATACAGGGTACTCTACGAGCAGTACTTC
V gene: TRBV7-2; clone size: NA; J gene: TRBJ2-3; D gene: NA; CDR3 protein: CASSETSTDTQYF; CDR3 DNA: TGTGCCAGCAGCGAAACAAGCACAGATACGCAGTATTTT
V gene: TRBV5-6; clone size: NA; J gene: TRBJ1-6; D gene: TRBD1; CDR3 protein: CASSLGQGASPLHF; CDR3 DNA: TGTGCCAGCAGCTTAGGACAGGGGGCATCACCCCTCCACTTT
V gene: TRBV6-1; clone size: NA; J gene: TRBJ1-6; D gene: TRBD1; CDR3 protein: CAGTGGESSPLHF; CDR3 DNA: TGTGCCGGCACAGGGGGTGAGAGTTCACCCCTCCACTTT
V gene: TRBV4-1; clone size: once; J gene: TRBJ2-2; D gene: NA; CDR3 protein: CASSQVGWRDSLNTGELFF; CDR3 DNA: TGCGCCAGCAGCCAAGTGGGTTGGAGGGACAGCCTAAACACCGGGGAGCTGTTTTTT
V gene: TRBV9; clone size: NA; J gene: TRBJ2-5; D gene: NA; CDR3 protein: CASAGFQETQYF; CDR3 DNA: TGTGCCAGCGCGGGCTTTCAAGAGACCCAGTACTTC
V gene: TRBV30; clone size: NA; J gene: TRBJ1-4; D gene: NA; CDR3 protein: CAWSDRINEKLFF; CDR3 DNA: TGTGCCTGGAGTGACAGAATAAATGAAAAACTGTTTTTT
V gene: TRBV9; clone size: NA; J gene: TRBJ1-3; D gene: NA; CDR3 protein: CASSVEKGRNTIYF; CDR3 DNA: TGTGCCAGCAGCGTAGAAAAGGGGAGGAACACCATATATTTT
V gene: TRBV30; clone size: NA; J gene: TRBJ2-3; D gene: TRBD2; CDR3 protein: CAWSVIRGSGGYGDTQYF; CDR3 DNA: TGTGCCTGGAGTGTAATTCGAGGCAGCGGGGGTTACGGGGATACGCAGTATTTT
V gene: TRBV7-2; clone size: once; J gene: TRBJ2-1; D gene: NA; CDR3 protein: CASSTGVGHTYNEQFF; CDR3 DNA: TGTGCCAGCAGCACCGGGGTAGGGCATACCTACAATGAGCAGTTCTTC
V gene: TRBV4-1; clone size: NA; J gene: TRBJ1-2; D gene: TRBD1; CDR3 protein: CASSGRTGVPRGYTF; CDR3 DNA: TGCGCCAGCAGCGGGAGAACAGGGGTCCCTCGGGGCTACACCTTC
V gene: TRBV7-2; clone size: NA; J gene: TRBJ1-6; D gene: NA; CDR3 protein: CASSPGTRPSPLHF; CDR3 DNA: TGTGCCAGCAGCCCCGGGACAAGGCCATCACCCCTCCACTTT
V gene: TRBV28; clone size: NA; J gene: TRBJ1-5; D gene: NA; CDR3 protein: CASSLLMGAVSNQPQHF; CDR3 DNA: TGTGCCAGCAGTTTATTAATGGGGGCGGTGAGCAATCAGCCCCAGCATTTT